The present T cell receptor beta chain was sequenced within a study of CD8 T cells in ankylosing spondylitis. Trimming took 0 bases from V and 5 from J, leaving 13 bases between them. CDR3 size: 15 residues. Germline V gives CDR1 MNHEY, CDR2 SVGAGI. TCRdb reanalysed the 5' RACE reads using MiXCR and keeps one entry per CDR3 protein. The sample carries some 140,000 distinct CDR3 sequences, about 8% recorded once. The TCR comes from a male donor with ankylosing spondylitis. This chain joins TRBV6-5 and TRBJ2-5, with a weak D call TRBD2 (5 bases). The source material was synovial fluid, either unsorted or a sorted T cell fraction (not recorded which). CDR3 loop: CASSYSSEGVETQYF. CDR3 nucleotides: TGTGCCAGCAGTTACTCTAGCGAGGGAGTCGAGACCCAGTACTTC.